The rows below give T cell receptor beta chains drawn from one sample of a study of T cell responses to AZD1222 COVID-19 vaccine. Sequencing was performed with immunoSEQ multiplex PCR; in TCRdb, only in-frame clones are kept and a portion is missing. Of 95,000 to 100,000 clones listed, about nine tenths are singletons. Sequences were derived from peripheral blood, sampled on day 0 of AZD1222 vaccination. Receptors were obtained from an adult in good health. Both conserved end residues are part of each CDR3. D genes are given only for firm matches. Part of the rows lack a size; the others show once, few, many or a class for expanded clones.

abundance	len	j_gene	v_gene	d_gene	CDR3aa	CDR3nt
-	13	TRBJ1-2	TRBV6-5	-	CASRASRGYGYTF	TGTGCCAGCAGGGCCAGTAGGGGATATGGCTACACCTTC
-	16	TRBJ2-1	TRBV28	TRBD2	CASSVPGERGANEQFF	TGTGCCAGCAGTGTCCCGGGGGAGCGGGGGGCCAATGAGCAGTTCTTC
-	12	TRBJ2-1	TRBV3-1/TRBV3-2	-	CASSPQVGEQFF	TGTGCCAGCAGCCCACAAGTAGGTGAGCAGTTCTTC
-	15	TRBJ1-1	TRBV29-1	-	CSVLHWAEKNTEAFF	TGCAGCGTCCTACACTGGGCCGAAAAAAACACTGAAGCTTTCTTT
-	14	TRBJ2-7	TRBV5-1	-	CASSLKQGGYEQYF	TGCGCCAGCAGCTTGAAGCAGGGAGGTTACGAGCAGTACTTC
-	14	TRBJ2-2	TRBV2	-	CAREYLRGTGELFF	TGTGCCAGGGAATACCTTCGAGGGACCGGGGAGCTGTTTTTT
-	14	TRBJ1-3	TRBV6-5	TRBD1	CAGSRTGLTNTIYF	TGTGCCGGCAGTCGGACAGGGCTAACGAACACCATATATTTT
-	15	TRBJ1-3	TRBV7-9	-	CASSLEAEEGNTIYF	TGTGCCAGCAGCTTAGAGGCGGAGGAAGGAAACACCATATATTTT
-	13	TRBJ2-1	TRBV11-3	-	CASSLSNVGRQFF	TGTGCCAGCAGCTTATCTAATGTAGGTCGGCAGTTCTTC
-	14	TRBJ1-1	TRBV4-2	-	CASSQKRVNTEAFF	TGTGCCAGCAGCCAAAAGAGAGTTAACACTGAAGCTTTCTTT
once	12	TRBJ1-1	TRBV19	-	CASRDTNTEAFF	TGTGCCAGCCGGGACACGAACACTGAAGCTTTCTTT
-	17	TRBJ1-1	TRBV5-1	TRBD1	CASSFKTGGDMNTEAFF	TGCGCCAGCAGCTTTAAGACAGGGGGAGACATGAACACTGAAGCTTTCTTT
-	13	TRBJ2-1	TRBV5-5	-	CASSPRVAYEQFF	TGTGCCAGCAGCCCCAGGGTGGCTTATGAGCAGTTCTTC
-	12	TRBJ1-2	TRBV27	-	CASSSGAYGYTF	TGTGCCAGCAGTTCAGGGGCCTATGGCTACACCTTC
-	13	TRBJ1-2	TRBV28	-	CASQRGDYYGYTF	TGTGCCAGCCAACGGGGGGACTACTATGGCTACACCTTC
-	15	TRBJ1-5	TRBV19	-	CASTSVPGSNQPQHF	TGTGCCAGTACCTCGGTCCCAGGAAGCAATCAGCCCCAGCATTTT
once	16	TRBJ1-5	TRBV5-6	-	CASSRYLEGGYQPQHF	TGTGCCAGCAGCAGATACTTAGAGGGAGGGTATCAGCCCCAGCATTTT
-	12	TRBJ1-2	TRBV30	-	CAWSYQGGGYTF	TGTGCCTGGAGTTACCAGGGAGGTGGCTACACCTTC
-	16	TRBJ2-1	TRBV24-1	TRBD2	CATSDQGLAGENEQFF	TGTGCCACCAGTGATCAAGGACTAGCGGGGGAAAATGAGCAGTTCTTC
-	17	TRBJ2-3	TRBV28	TRBD2	CASSLLGLAGGGDTQYF	TGTGCCAGCAGTTTGTTGGGACTAGCGGGGGGTGGAGATACGCAGTATTTT
few	13	TRBJ2-3	TRBV2	-	CASSVGAVDTQYF	TGTGCCAGCAGTGTCGGGGCAGTCGATACGCAGTATTTT
-	14	TRBJ2-1	TRBV2	TRBD1	CASSEFQGADEQFF	TGTGCCAGCAGTGAATTCCAGGGGGCGGATGAGCAGTTCTTC
-	14	TRBJ2-1	TRBV4-1	-	CASSQDASGSRGFF	TGCGCCAGCAGCCAAGACGCATCCGGTAGCCGTGGGTTCTTC
-	15	TRBJ2-5	TRBV28	TRBD1	CASSSSGTGDETQYF	TGTGCCAGCAGTTCCTCCGGGACAGGGGATGAGACCCAGTACTTC
-	11	TRBJ1-1	TRBV12-3/TRBV12-4	-	CASVGGVEAFF	TGTGCCAGCGTCGGAGGGGTAGAAGCTTTCTTT
once	16	TRBJ2-1	TRBV7-9	TRBD2	CASSLWLAVSYNEQFF	TGTGCCAGCAGCTTATGGCTAGCGGTCTCCTACAATGAGCAGTTCTTC
-	15	TRBJ1-1	TRBV5-1	-	CASSPIQEGNTEAFF	TGCGCCAGCAGCCCCATTCAAGAAGGGAACACTGAAGCTTTCTTT
-	14	TRBJ2-4	TRBV27	TRBD1	CASRPGQGFDIQYF	TGTGCCAGCAGACCGGGACAGGGTTTTGACATTCAGTACTTC
-	13	TRBJ1-5	TRBV10-2	-	CASSQDSNQPQHF	TGCGCCAGCAGTCAGGATAGCAATCAGCCCCAGCATTTT
-	14	TRBJ1-4	TRBV9	TRBD1	CASSKDRESEKLFF	TGTGCCAGCTCCAAGGACAGGGAGAGTGAAAAACTGTTTTTT
-	15	TRBJ2-5	TRBV6-5	-	CASSYVEGVGETQYF	TGTGCCAGCAGTTACGTTGAGGGGGTGGGGGAGACCCAGTACTTC
few	12	TRBJ1-2	TRBV29-1	-	CSVGSDSYGYTF	TGCAGCGTTGGATCCGACTCCTATGGCTACACCTTC
-	14	TRBJ1-4	TRBV5-5	TRBD1	CASSKTGENEKLFF	TGTGCCAGCAGCAAGACAGGGGAAAATGAAAAACTGTTTTTT
-	16	TRBJ2-2	TRBV3-1/TRBV3-2	TRBD2	CASSLSGGAETGELFF	TGTGCCAGCAGCCTTAGCGGGGGGGCGGAAACCGGGGAGCTGTTTTTT
-	15	TRBJ1-2	TRBV2	-	CASSEKVPAYYGYTF	TGTGCCAGCAGTGAAAAGGTGCCAGCCTACTATGGCTACACCTTC
-	16	TRBJ1-3	TRBV5-1	-	CASGLLPYQGGNTIYF	TGCGCCAGCGGCCTACTGCCCTACCAGGGGGGAAACACCATATATTTT
-	12	TRBJ1-1	TRBV5-1	-	CASSLSDTEAFF	TGCGCCAGCAGCTTGTCGGACACTGAAGCTTTCTTT
once	14	TRBJ1-1	TRBV15	TRBD1	CATSRPGGPSEAFF	TGTGCCACCAGCAGACCAGGGGGCCCTAGTGAAGCTTTCTTT
-	17	TRBJ2-3	TRBV7-8	TRBD2	CASSLARLAGGLSTQYF	TGTGCCAGCAGCTTAGCACGGCTAGCGGGGGGGCTTAGTACGCAGTATTTT
-	17	TRBJ1-5	TRBV18	TRBD1	CASSPIRDRVGNQPQHF	TGTGCCAGCTCCCCTATTAGGGACAGGGTAGGCAATCAGCCCCAGCATTTT
-	18	TRBJ2-1	TRBV28	TRBD1	CASSLTGGGSVDVNEQFF	TGTGCCAGCAGTTTGACAGGGGGCGGTTCCGTGGACGTCAATGAGCAGTTCTTC
-	13	TRBJ1-2	TRBV2	-	CASSEAGRDGYTF	TGTGCCAGCAGTGAAGCGGGCCGAGATGGCTACACCTTC
-	13	TRBJ1-1	TRBV12-3/TRBV12-4	-	CASSFQPVTEAFF	TGTGCCAGCAGTTTCCAGCCCGTCACTGAAGCTTTCTTT
-	16	TRBJ2-3	TRBV15	TRBD1	CATSPPWDRFTDTQYF	TGTGCCACCAGCCCCCCTTGGGACAGGTTCACAGATACGCAGTATTTT
-	16	TRBJ1-1	TRBV10-2	-	CASSESMRGEGTEAFF	TGCGCCAGCAGTGAGTCGATGCGAGGGGAGGGTACTGAAGCTTTCTTT
-	15	TRBJ2-1	TRBV5-4	-	CASRSGEGTYNEQFF	TGTGCCAGCAGATCCGGGGAAGGCACCTACAATGAGCAGTTCTTC
-	13	TRBJ2-1	TRBV13	-	CASSTYRGRGQFF	TGTGCCAGCAGCACATACAGAGGTCGTGGGCAGTTCTTC
-	14	TRBJ1-5	TRBV30	-	CAWSVSGGGQPQHF	TGTGCCTGGAGTGTTTCTGGGGGGGGACAGCCCCAGCATTTT
-	14	TRBJ1-6	TRBV6-1	-	CASSEIPGASPLHF	TGTGCCAGCAGTGAAATTCCGGGGGCCTCACCCCTCCACTTT
-	14	TRBJ2-5	TRBV2	-	CASSEVHTVETQYF	TGTGCCAGCAGTGAAGTGCACACGGTGGAGACCCAGTACTTC
-	17	TRBJ2-3	TRBV7-2	TRBD1	CASSLERQGPYTDTQYF	TGTGCCAGCAGCTTAGAACGACAGGGCCCATACACAGATACGCAGTATTTT
-	16	TRBJ1-5	TRBV7-6	TRBD1	CASSLEVGTVGQPQHF	TGTGCCAGCAGCTTAGAAGTCGGGACAGTAGGTCAGCCCCAGCATTTT
-	15	TRBJ1-5	TRBV7-9	-	CASSLGGRVLQPQHF	TGTGCCAGCAGCTTAGGGGGGAGGGTTCTTCAGCCCCAGCATTTT